This T cell receptor beta chain emerged from a study of blood T cells in healthy people across ages. V dropped 7 bases and J dropped 3 bases, with 15 bases sitting between them. There are 14 residues in the CDR3. CDR1 is MNHNY and CDR2 is SVGAGI in the germline V gene (reference sequence). The study's findings and limits: Any conclusive comparison of naive versus antigen-experienced cells was prevented by using unsorted PBMCs.

Peripheral blood samples of 9 to 10 milliliters were drawn from each donor. Only a few counts were recorded for this clonotype. The antigen remains unidentified. Primed by a sample-barcoded 5' primer and a J-beta primer mix, a second PCR proceeded for 7 to 11 cycles. MiXCR, applied by TCRdb to the 5' RACE reads, yields one record per CDR3 protein. The sample shows about 640,000 distinct CDR3 sequences, less than 35% of them seen only once. V gene TRBV6-6 combines with J gene TRBJ1-1; a possible D gene is TRBD1 (6 bases). The sequence came from a woman older than 75 in good health. The source material was blood. CDR3 sequence reads: CASTLLNRDTEAFF. The CDR3, as DNA: TGTGCCAGCACCCTTCTTAACAGGGACACTGAAGCTTTCTTT.